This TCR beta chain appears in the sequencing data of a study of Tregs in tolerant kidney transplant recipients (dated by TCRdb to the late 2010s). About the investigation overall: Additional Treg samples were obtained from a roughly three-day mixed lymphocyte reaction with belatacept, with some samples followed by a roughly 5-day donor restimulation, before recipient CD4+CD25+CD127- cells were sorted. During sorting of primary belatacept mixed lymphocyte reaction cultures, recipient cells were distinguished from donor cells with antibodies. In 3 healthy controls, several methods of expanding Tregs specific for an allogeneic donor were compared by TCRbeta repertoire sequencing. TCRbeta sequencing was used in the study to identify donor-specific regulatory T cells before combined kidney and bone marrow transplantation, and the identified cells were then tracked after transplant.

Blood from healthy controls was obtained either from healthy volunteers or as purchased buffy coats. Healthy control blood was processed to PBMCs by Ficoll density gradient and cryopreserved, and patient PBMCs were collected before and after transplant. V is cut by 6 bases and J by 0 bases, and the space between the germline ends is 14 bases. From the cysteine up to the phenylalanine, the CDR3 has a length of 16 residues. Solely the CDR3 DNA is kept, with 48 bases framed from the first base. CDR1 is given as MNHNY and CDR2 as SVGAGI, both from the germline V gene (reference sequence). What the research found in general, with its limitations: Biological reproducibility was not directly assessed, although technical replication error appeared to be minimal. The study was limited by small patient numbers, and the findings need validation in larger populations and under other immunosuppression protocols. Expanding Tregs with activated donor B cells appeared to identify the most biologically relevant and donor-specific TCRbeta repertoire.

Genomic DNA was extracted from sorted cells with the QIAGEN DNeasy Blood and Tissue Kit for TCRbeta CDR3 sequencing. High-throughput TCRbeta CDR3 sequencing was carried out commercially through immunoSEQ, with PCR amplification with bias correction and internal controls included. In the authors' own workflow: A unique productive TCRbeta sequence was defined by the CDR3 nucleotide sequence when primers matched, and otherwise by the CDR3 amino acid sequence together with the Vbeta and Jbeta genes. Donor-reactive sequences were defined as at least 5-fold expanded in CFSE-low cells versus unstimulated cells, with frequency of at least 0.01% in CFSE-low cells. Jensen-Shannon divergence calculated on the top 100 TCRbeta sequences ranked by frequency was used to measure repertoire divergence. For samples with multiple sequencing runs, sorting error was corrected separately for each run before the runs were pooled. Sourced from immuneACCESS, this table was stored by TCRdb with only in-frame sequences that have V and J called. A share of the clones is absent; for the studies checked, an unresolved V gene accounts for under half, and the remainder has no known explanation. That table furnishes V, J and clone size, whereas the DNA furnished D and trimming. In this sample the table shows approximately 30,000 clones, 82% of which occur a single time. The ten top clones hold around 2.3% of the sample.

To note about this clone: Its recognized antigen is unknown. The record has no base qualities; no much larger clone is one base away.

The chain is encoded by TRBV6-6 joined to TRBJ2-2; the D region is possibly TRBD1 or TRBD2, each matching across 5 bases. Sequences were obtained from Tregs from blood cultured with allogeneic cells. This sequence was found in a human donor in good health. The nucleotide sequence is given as TGTGCCAGCAGCAAATATGGGGGTGCGAACACCGGGGAGCTGTTTTTT. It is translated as CASSKYGGANTGELFF.